This is a list of T cell receptor beta chains from one sample in a study of read filtering for tumor transcriptome and immune sequencing. TCRdb reanalysed the reads using MiXCR and keeps one entry per CDR3 protein. The sample consists of 40,000 or so distinct CDR3 sequences, around an eighth of them appearing once. Material for sequencing was a population of CD138-negative cells sorted from bone marrow. The receptors were sampled from a donor over 35 with multiple myeloma. Both conserved end residues are part of each CDR3. Each record gives: D gene, V gene, clone size, J gene, CDR3 protein, CDR3 DNA. D genes are given only for firm matches. Size is stated for part of the rows, as once, few or many counts, or as a class when the clone is expanded.

D gene: TRBD2
V gene: TRBV28
clone size: many
J gene: TRBJ2-7
CDR3 protein: CASSLWGGNRYF
CDR3 DNA: TGTGCCAGCAGTTTATGGGGGGGGAACAGGTACTTC

D gene: .
V gene: TRBV9
clone size: many
J gene: TRBJ2-1
CDR3 protein: CASSPPLSGEAYNEQFF
CDR3 DNA: TGTGCCAGCAGCCCCCCTTTAAGTGGGGAAGCTTACAATGAGCAGTTCTTC

D gene: .
V gene: TRBV18
clone size: .
J gene: TRBJ1-6
CDR3 protein: CASSHMSDSHNSPLHF
CDR3 DNA: TGCGCCAGCTCACACATGAGTGACTCCCATAATTCACCCCTCCACTTT

D gene: .
V gene: TRBV20-1
clone size: .
J gene: TRBJ1-6
CDR3 protein: CSAREREVSSYNSPLHF
CDR3 DNA: TGCAGTGCTAGAGAACGGGAGGTTAGCTCCTATAATTCACCCCTCCACTTT

D gene: .
V gene: TRBV24-1
clone size: .
J gene: TRBJ2-3
CDR3 protein: CATSGVGLQLTDTQYF
CDR3 DNA: TGTGCCACCAGTGGGGTGGGACTCCAACTCACAGATACGCAGTATTTT

D gene: TRBD2
V gene: TRBV20-1
clone size: few
J gene: TRBJ2-7
CDR3 protein: CSAPIPASGSYEQYF
CDR3 DNA: TGCAGTGCTCCCATTCCGGCTAGCGGGTCCTACGAGCAGTACTTC

D gene: .
V gene: TRBV3-1
clone size: many
J gene: TRBJ2-1
CDR3 protein: CASSLANEQSF
CDR3 DNA: TGCGCCAGCAGCCTCGCCAATGAGCAGTCCTTC

D gene: TRBD1
V gene: TRBV5-1
clone size: .
J gene: TRBJ2-5
CDR3 protein: CASSFRDRDQETQHF
CDR3 DNA: TGCGCCAGCAGCTTCCGGGACAGAGATCAAGAGACCCAGCACTTC

D gene: TRBD2
V gene: TRBV20-1
clone size: many
J gene: TRBJ2-7
CDR3 protein: CSARARPWTSGSAFEQYF
CDR3 DNA: TGCAGTGCTAGAGCCCGACCCTGGACTAGCGGGAGCGCGTTTGAGCAGTACTTC

D gene: TRBD1
V gene: TRBV6-1
clone size: .
J gene: TRBJ2-1
CDR3 protein: CATLDRGRNEQFF
CDR3 DNA: TGTGCCACCCTGGACAGGGGACGGAATGAGCAGTTCTTC